This T cell receptor beta chain was sequenced during a study of T cells in tuberculosis (dated by TCRdb to the late 2010s). Background for the entire study: The study combined CD1B tetramers and high-throughput TCR immunosequencing to characterize T cells specific for the mycobacterial lipid antigen glucose monomycolate (GMM). With approximately ten people per group, a South African clinical cohort compared IGRA-negative adolescents, IGRA-positive adolescents with latent tuberculosis, and adults with active tuberculosis. Study-level results and caveats: The smaller NN-distances were partly driven by shorter CDR3-alpha lengths in active tuberculosis patients, and the difference for TCR-beta did not reach statistical significance. Active tuberculosis TCR-alpha repertoires showed smaller mean NN-distances to GMM-specific TCRs than IGRA-negative controls, suggesting clonal expansion of these TCRs. A classifier using the diverse GMM-specific repertoire reached roughly 89% accuracy (AUROC roughly 0.9), compared with around 70% accuracy using GEM motif frequencies. Clinical samples were chosen by availability of cryopreserved specimens, and active tuberculosis cases were adults while controls were adolescents.

Via the germline V gene, CDR1 is MNHEY and CDR2 SVGAGI. The CDR3 covers 12 residues, taking in both the cysteine and the phenylalanine. Solely the CDR3 DNA is kept, with 36 bases framed from the first base. V is shortened by 4 bases, J by 7 bases, and the region joining them spans 11 bases. At study entry, adolescents were screened for latent tuberculosis infection by tuberculin skin test and QuantiFERON-TB GOLD In-Tube IGRA. Immunosequencing of unsorted cryopreserved PBMC covered, on average, around 91,000 T cells per clinical donor. Eleven high schools in the Worcester region of the Western Cape, South Africa, served as enrollment sites for adolescents aged 12 to 18 years. About ten M. tuberculosis-infected adolescents and about 10 uninfected adolescents, matched for age and sex, were selected. For the adolescents, PBMC were isolated by density centrifugation from freshly drawn heparinized blood and then cryopreserved.

The immunoSEQ multiplex PCR assay was used to generate TCR libraries, with TCR-beta and/or TCR-alpha/delta assays applied to each sample. The amplified TCR libraries were sequenced using the Illumina high-throughput platform. In the original analysis: Clustering and dimensionality reduction relied on pairwise TCRdist distances among GMM-specific receptors from T cells that were either sorted ex vivo or expanded in vitro. Each clinical repertoire received a mean NN-distance score, defined as the average TCRdist to the nearest 10% of tetramer-positive reference sequences. GEM TCR motif frequency was calculated as the fraction of unique TCRs that matched known GEM sequences by V/J usage and CDR3 length. Linear discriminant analysis with leave-one-out cross-validation, implemented in scikit-learn, was used to classify active tuberculosis. The table was pulled from immuneACCESS by TCRdb, which kept in-frame rearrangements only. Such tables lose some clones; where checked, under half of the loss comes from unresolved V genes, and the rest has no known cause. The V and J calls and the clone size are those of that table, but D and trimming were determined from the DNA. Present in this sample are tens of thousands of clones, 80% to 90% of which were seen just once. The ten largest account for 14% to 15% of the sample.

Of note for this clone: Its antigen is not yet known. No base quality values were provided; no much bigger clone lies one nucleotide off.

The chain couples TRBV6-5 to TRBJ2-7; the D gene is unclear. This TCR was sampled from a donor aged 10-29 years with latent tuberculosis or without tuberculosis infection. The specimen sequenced was PBMCs. CDR3 sequence: CASSSLTGEQYF. The nucleotide sequence reads TGTGCCAGCAGTTCCTTGACTGGAGAGCAGTACTTC.